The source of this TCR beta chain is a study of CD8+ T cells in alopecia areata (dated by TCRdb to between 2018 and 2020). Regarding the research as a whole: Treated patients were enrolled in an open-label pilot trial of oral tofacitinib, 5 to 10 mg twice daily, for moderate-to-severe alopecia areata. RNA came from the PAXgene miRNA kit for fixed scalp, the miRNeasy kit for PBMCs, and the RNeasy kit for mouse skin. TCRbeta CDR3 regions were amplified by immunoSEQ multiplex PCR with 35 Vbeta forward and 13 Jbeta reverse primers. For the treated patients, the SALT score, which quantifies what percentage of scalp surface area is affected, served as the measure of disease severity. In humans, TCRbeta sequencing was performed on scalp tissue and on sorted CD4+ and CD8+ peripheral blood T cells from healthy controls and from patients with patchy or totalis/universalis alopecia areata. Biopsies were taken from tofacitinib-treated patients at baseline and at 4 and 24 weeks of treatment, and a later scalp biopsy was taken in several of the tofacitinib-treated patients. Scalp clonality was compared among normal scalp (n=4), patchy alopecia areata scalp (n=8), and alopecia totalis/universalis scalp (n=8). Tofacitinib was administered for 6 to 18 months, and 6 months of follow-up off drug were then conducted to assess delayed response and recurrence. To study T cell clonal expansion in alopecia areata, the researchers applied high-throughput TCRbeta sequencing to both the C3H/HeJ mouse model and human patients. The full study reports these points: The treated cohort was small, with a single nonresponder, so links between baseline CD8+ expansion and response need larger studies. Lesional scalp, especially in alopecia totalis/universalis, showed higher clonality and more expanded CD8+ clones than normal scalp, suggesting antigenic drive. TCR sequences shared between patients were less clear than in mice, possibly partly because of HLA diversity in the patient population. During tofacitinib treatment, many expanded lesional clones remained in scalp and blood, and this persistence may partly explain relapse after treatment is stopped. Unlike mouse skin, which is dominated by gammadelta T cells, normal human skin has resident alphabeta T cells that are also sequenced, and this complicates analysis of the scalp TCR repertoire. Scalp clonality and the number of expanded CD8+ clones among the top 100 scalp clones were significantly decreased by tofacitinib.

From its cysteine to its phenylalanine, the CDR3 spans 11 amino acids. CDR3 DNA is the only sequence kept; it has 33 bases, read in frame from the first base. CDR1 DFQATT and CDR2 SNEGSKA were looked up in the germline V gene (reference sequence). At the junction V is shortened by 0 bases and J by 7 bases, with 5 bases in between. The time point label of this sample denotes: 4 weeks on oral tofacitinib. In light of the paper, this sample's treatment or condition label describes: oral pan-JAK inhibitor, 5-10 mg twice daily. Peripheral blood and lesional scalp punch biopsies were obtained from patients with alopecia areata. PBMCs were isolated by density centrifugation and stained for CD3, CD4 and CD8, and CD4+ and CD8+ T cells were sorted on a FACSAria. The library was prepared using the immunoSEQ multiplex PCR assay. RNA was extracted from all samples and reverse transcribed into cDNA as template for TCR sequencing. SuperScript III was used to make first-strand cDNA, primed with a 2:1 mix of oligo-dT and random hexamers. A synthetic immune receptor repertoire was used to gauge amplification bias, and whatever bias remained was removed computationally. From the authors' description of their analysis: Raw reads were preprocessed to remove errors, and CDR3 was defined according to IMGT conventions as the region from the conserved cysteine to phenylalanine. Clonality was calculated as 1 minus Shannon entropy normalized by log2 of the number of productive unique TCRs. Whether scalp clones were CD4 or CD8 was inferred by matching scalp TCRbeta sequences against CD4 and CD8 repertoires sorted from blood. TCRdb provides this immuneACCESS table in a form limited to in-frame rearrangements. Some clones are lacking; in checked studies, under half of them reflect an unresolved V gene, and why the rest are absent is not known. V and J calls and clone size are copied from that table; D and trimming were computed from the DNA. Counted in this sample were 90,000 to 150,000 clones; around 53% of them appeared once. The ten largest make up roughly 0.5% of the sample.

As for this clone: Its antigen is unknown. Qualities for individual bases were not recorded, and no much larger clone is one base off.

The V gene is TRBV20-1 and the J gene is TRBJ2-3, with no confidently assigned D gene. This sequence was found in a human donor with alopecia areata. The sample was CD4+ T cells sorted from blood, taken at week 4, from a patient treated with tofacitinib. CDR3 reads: CSARDLNTQYF. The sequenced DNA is TGCAGTGCTAGAGATTTAAATACGCAGTATTTT.